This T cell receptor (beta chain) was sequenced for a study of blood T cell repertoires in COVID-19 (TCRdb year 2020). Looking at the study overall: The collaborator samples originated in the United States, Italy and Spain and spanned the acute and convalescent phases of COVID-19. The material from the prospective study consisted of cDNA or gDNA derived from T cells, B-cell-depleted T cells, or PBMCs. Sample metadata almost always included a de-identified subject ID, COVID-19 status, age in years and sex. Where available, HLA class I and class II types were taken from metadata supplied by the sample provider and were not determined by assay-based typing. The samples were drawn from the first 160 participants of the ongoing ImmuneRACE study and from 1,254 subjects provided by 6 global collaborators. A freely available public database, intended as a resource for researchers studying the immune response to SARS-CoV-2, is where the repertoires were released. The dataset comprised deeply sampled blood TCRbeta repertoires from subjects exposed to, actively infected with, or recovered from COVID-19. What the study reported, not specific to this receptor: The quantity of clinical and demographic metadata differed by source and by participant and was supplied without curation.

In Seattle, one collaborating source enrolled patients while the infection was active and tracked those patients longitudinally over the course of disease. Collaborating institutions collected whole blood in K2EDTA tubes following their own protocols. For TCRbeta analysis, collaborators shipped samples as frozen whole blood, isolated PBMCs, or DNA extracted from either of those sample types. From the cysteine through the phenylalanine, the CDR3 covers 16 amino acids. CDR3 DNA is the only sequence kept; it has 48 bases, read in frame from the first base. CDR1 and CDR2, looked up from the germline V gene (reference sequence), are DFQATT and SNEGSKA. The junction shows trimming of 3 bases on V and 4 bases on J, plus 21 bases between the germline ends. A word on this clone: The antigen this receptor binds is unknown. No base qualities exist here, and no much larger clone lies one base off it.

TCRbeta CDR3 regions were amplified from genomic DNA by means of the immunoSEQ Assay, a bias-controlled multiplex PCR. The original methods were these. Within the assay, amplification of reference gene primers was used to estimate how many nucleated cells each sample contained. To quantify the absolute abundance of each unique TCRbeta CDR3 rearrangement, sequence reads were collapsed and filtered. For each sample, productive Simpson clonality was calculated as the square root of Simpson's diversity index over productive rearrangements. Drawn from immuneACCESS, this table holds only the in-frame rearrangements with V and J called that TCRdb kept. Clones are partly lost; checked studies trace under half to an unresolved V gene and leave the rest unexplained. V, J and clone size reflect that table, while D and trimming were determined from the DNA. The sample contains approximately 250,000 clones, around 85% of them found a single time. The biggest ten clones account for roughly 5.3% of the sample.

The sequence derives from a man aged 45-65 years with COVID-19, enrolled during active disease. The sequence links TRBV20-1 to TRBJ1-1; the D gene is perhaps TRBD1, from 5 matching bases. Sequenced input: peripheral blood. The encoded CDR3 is CSASWQGWSSVTEAFF. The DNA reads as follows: TGCAGTGCTAGTTGGCAGGGTTGGAGTTCGGTCACTGAAGCTTTCTTT.